The clone carrying this TCR beta chain has ten or more counts. A quantitative 5'-RACE method, one with molecular barcodes, was used to make TCR beta libraries. TCRdb analysed the 5' RACE reads with MiXCR anew, one entry per CDR3 protein. The table records approximately 250,000 distinct CDR3 sequences, around 8% of them present only once. The sample belongs to a study of CD8 T cells in ankylosing spondylitis. CDR1 is SGHRS and CDR2 is YFSETQ in the germline V gene. V was shortened by 4 bases and J by 1 base, with 9 bases between the two germline ends. The CDR3 is made up of 13 amino acids. The J gene is TRBJ2-7, the V gene TRBV5-1; D might be TRBD1 (6 bases). This clonotype was sampled from a female donor with ankylosing spondylitis or in good health (not recorded which). The specimen sequenced was blood, either unsorted or a sorted T cell fraction (not recorded which). CDR3 DNA sequence: TGCGCCAGCAGCGAGACAGGATCCTACGAGCAGTACTTC. Translating gives CASSETGSYEQYF.